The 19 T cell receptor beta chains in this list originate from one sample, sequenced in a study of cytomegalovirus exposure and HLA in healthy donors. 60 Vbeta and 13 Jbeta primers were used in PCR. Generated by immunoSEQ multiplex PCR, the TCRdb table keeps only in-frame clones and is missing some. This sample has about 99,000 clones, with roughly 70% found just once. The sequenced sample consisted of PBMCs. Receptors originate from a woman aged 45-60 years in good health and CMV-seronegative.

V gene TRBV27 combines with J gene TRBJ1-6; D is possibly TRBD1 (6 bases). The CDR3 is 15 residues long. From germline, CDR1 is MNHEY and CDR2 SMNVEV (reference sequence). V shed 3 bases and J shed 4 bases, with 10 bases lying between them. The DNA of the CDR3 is TGTGCCAGCAGTTTCGCAGGGGATTATAATTCACCCCTCCACTTT. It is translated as CASSFAGDYNSPLHF.

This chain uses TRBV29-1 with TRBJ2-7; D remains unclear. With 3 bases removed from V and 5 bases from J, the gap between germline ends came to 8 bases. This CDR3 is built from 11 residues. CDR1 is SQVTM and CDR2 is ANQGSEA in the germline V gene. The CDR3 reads CSVDVFDEQYF. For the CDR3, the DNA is TGCAGCGTTGACGTGTTCGACGAGCAGTACTTC.

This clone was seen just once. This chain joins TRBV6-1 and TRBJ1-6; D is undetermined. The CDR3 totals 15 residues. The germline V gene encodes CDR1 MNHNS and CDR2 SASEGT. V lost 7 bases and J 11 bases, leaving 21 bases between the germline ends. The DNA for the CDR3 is TGTGCCAGCACGAAGATATCCGATTTTGGAGCACCCCTCCACTTT. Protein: CASTKISDFGAPLHF.

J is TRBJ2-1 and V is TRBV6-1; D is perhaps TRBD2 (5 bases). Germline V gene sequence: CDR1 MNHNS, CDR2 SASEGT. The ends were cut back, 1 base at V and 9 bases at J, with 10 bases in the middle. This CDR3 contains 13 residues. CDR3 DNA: TGTGCCAGCAGTGAAGTAGGGCGGGTTGAGCAGTTCTTC. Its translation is CASSEVGRVEQFF.

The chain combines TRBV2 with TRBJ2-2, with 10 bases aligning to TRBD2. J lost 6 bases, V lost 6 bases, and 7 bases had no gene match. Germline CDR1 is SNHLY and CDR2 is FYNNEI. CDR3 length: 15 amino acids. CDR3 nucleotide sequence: TGTGCCAGCAGGGTTGCTAGCGGGAGTTCCGGGGAGCTGTTTTTT. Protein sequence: CASRVASGSSGELFF.

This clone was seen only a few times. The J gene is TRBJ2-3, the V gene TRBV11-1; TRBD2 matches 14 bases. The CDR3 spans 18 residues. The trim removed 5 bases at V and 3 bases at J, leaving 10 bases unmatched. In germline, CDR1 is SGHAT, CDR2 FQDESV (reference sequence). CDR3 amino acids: CASSATPGLAGATDTQYF. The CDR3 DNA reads TGTGCCAGCAGCGCAACCCCGGGACTAGCGGGAGCTACAGATACGCAGTATTTT.

The CDR3 region has the DNA TGTGCCAGCAAGGCCCTCGGACAGTCCGAGCAGTTCTTC. Its translation: CASKALGQSEQFF. The rearrangement joins TRBV6-1 to TRBJ2-1; D might be TRBD1 (6 bases). The V and J ends lost 7 bases and 10 bases respectively, with 17 bases between them. CDR1 is MNHNS, CDR2 SASEGT, per germline. The CDR3 is made up of 13 amino acids.

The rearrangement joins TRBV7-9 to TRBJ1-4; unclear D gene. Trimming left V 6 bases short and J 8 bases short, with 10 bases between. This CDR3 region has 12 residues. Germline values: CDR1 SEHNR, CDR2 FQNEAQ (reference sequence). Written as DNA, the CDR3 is TGTGCCAGCAGTTTTAACAAGGAAAAACTGTTTTTT. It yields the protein CASSFNKEKLFF. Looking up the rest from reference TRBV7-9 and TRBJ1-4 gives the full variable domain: DTGVSQNPRHKITKRGQNVTFRCDPISEHNRLYWYRQTLGQGPEFLTYFQNEAQLEKSRLLSDRFSAERPKGSFSTLEIQRTEQGDSAMYLCASSFNKEKLFFGSGTQLSVL.

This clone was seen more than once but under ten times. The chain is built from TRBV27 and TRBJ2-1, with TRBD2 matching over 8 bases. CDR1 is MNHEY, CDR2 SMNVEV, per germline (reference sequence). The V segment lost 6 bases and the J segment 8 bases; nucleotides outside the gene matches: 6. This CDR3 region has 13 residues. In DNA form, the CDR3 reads TGTGCCAGCAGACCGGGAGGGGTGGATGAGCAGTTCTTC. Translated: CASRPGGVDEQFF.

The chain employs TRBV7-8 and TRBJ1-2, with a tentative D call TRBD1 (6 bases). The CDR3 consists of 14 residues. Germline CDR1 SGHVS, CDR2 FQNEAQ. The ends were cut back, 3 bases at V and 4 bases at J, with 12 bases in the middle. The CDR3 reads CASSLHREGYGYTF. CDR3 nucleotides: TGTGCCAGCAGCTTGCACAGGGAAGGCTATGGCTACACCTTC.

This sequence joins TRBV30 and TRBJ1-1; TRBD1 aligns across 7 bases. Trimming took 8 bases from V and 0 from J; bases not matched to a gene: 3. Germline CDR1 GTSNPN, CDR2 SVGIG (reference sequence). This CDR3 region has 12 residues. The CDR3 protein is CAGTVMNTEAFF. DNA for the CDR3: TGTGCCGGGACAGTCATGAACACTGAAGCTTTCTTT.

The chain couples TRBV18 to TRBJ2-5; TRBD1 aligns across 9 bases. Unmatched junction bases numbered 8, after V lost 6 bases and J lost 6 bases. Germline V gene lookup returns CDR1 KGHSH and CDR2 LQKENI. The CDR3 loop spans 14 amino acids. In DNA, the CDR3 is TGTGCCAGCTCGCGACAGGGGGAGGCACAGACCCAGTACTTC. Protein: CASSRQGEAQTQYF.

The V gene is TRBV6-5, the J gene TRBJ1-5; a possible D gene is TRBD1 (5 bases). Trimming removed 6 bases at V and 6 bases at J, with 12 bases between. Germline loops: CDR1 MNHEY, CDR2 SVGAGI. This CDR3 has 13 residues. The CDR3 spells CASRGQGGQPQHF. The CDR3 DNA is TGTGCCAGCAGGGGGCAGGGCGGTCAGCCCCAGCATTTT.

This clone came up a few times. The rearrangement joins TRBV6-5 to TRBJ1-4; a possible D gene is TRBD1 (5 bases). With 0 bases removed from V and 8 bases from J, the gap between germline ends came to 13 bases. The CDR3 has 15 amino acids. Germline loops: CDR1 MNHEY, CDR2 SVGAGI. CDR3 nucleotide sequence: TGTGCCAGCAGTTACTCTGGAGGGGATGCGGAAAAACTGTTTTTT. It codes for CASSYSGGDAEKLFF.

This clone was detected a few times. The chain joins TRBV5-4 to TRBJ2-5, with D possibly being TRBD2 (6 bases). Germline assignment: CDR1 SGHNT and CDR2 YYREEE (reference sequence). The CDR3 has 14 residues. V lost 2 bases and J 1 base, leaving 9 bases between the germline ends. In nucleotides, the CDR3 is TGTGCCAGCAGCTTCCGGGACTCCCAAGAGACCCAGTACTTC. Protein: CASSFRDSQETQYF.

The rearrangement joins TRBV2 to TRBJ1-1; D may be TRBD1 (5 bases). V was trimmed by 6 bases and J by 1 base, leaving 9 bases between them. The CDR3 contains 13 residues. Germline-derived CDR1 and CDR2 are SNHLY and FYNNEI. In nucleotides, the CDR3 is TGTGCCAGCAGCCGCGGGACGAACACTGAAGCTTTCTTT. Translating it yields CASSRGTNTEAFF.

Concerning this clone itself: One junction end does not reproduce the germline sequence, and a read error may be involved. The CDR3 nucleotides read TGTGCCAGCGGCTGGAGAGACGGGACTCCGAACACTAAAGCTTTCTTT. Protein sequence: CASGWRDGTPNTKAFF. The genes are TRBV27 and TRBJ1-1, with a weak D call TRBD1 (5 bases). Per the germline V gene, CDR1 is MNHEY and CDR2 is SMNVEV (reference sequence). This CDR3 has 16 residues.

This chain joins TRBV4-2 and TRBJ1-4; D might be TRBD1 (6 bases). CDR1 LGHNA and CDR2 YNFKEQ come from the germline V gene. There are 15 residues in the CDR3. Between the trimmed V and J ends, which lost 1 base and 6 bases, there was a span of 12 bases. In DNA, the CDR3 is TGTGCCAGCAGCCAAGGGACAGCGAGAGATGAAAAACTGTTTTTT. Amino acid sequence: CASSQGTARDEKLFF.

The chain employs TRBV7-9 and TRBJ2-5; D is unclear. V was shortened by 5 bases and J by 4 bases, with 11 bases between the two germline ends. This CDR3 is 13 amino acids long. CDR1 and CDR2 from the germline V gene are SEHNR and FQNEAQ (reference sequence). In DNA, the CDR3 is TGTGCCAGCAGCAGCCCAGGTTTAGAGACCCAGTACTTC. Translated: CASSSPGLETQYF. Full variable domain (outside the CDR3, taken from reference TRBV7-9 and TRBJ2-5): DTGVSQNPRHKITKRGQNVTFRCDPISEHNRLYWYRQTLGQGPEFLTYFQNEAQLEKSRLLSDRFSAERPKGSFSTLEIQRTEQGDSAMYLCASSSPGLETQYFGPGTRLLVL.